Listed below are T cell receptor beta chains from one sample, sequenced in a study of CD4+ T cells in melanoma. Assay: immunoSEQ multiplex PCR; the TCRdb copy retains only in-frame clones and omits some. Of 120,000 to 150,000 clones listed, about 90% are singletons. These receptors all come from a human donor with melanoma. The CDR3 runs from the conserved cysteine through the conserved F or W.

J | V | CDR3
TRBJ2-7 | TRBV11-2 | CASSRGPLSEQYF
TRBJ1-2 | TRBV6-1 | CASKPAGGGTYGYTF
TRBJ2-2 | TRBV7-3 | CASSLTQGGIAGELFF
TRBJ1-2 | TRBV18 | CASSPEAARVQGYTF
TRBJ2-7 | TRBV6-1 | CASSETYEQYF
TRBJ2-3 | TRBV5-6 | CASSLDSGGSDTQYF
TRBJ2-5 | TRBV6-5 | CASSSSETQYF
TRBJ2-1 | TRBV28 | CASSSQAGRSSYNEQFF
TRBJ2-2 | TRBV4-2 | CASSQDRGTGAPRELFF
TRBJ2-6 | TRBV15 | CATSRESSFGGLNVLTF
TRBJ1-4 | TRBV9 | CASSVGGGTTNEKLFF
TRBJ2-3 | TRBV19 | CASRDSSTQYF
TRBJ2-5 | TRBV6-6 | CASSQQETQYF
TRBJ1-1 | TRBV7-3 | CASSPYVDPPDESNTEAFF
TRBJ2-3 | TRBV6-5 | CASRPDTDTQYF
TRBJ2-2 | TRBV6-5 | CASSPRQGTMGELFF
TRBJ2-7 | TRBV5-6 | CASSLDRGKVYEQYF
TRBJ2-7 | TRBV20-1 | CSASFVGEQYF
TRBJ2-1 | TRBV5-1 | CASSLDWQPYNEQFF
TRBJ2-5 | TRBV19 | CASSMGTARETQYF
TRBJ1-1 | TRBV6-6 | CASSGSEAFF
TRBJ2-7 | TRBV5-1 | CASSRSDSSYEQYF
TRBJ2-1 | TRBV7-2 | CASSLVSGGYNEQFF
TRBJ2-7 | TRBV5-1 | CASSSGQTEQYF
TRBJ2-3 | TRBV5-1 | CASSLQGNTQYF
TRBJ1-1 | TRBV21-1 | CASSRNLSAFF
TRBJ2-7 | TRBV13 | CASSLGNRGPVGEQYF
TRBJ2-7 | TRBV7-2 | CASSSHAATGGAGYEQYF
TRBJ2-3 | TRBV11-2 | CASSLDWLGDTQYF
TRBJ2-4 | TRBV5-1 | CASSPEPRAAKNIQYF